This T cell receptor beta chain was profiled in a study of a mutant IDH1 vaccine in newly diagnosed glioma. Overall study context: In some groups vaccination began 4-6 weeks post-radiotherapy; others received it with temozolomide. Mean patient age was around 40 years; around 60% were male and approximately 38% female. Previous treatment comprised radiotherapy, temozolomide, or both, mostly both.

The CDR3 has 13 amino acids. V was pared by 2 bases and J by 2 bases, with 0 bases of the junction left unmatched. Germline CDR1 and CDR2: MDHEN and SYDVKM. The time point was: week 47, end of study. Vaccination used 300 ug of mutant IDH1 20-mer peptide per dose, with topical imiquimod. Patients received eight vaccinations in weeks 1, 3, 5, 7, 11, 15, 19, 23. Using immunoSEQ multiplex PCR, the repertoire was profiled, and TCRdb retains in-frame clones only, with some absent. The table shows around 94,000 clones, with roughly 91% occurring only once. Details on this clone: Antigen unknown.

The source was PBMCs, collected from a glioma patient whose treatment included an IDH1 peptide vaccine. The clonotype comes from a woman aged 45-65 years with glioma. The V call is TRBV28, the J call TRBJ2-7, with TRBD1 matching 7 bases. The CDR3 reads CASSLQGAYEQYF. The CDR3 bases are TGTGCCAGCAGTTTACAGGGGGCCTACGAGCAGTACTTC.